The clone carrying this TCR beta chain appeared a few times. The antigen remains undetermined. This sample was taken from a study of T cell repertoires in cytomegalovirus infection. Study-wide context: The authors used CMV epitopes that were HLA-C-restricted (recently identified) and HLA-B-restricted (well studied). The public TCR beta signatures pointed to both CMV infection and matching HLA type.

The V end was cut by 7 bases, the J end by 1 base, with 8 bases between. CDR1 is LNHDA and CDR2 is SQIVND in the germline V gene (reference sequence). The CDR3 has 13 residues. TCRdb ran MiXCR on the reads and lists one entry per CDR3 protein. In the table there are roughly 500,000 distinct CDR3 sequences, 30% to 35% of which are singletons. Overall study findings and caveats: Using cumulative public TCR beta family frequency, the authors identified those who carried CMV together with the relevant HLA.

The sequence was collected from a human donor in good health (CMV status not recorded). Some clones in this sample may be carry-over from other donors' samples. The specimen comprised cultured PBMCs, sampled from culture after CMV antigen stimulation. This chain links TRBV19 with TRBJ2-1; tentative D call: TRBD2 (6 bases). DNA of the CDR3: TGTGCCAGTACGGCGGGATCCTACAATGAGCAGTTCTTC. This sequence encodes CASTAGSYNEQFF.